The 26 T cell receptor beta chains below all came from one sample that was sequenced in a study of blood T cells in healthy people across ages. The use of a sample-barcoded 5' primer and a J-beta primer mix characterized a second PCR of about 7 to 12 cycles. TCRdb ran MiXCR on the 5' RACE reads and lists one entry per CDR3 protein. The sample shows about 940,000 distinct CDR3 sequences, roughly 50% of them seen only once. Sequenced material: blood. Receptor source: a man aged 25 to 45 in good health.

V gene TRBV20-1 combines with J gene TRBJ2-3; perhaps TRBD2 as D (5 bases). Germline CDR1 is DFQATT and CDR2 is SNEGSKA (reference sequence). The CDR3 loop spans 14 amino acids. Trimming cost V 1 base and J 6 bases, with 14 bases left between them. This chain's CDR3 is CSARGGGSLDTQYF. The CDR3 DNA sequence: TGCAGTGCTAGAGGTGGAGGTAGCCTGGATACGCAGTATTTT.

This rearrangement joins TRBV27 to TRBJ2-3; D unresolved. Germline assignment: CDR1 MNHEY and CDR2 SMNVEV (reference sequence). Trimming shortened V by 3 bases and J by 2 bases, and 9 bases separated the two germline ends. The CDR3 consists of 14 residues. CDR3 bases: TGTGCCAGCAGTTTTGGGCTTCCCACAGATACGCAGTATTTT. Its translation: CASSFGLPTDTQYF.

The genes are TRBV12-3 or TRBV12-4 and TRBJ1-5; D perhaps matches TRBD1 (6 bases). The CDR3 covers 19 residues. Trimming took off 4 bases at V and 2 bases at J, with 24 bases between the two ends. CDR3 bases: TGTGCCAGCAGTTCCACCCTCCGGGACACCTCGGGGGGCAATCAGCCCCAGCATTTT. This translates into CASSSTLRDTSGGNQPQHF.

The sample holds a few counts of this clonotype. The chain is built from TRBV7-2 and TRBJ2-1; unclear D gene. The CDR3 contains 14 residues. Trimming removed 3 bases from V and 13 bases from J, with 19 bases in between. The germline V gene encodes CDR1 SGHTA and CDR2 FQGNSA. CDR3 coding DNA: TGTGCCAGCAGCTTCCCAAAGGGAACAGCCACTCAGTTCTTC. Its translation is CASSFPKGTATQFF.

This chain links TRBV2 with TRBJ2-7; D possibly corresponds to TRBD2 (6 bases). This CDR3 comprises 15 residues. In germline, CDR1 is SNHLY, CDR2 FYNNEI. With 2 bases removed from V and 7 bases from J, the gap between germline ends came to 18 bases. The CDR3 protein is CASSESGVDYNEQYF. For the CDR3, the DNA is TGTGCCAGCAGTGAATCGGGGGTCGACTACAATGAGCAGTACTTC.

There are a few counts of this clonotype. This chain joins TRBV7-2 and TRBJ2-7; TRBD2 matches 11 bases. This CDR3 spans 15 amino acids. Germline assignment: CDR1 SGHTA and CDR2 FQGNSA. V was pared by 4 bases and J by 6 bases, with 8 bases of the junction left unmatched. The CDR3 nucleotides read TGTGCCAGCAGCTACACTAGCGGGGGATTAAGCGAGCAGTACTTC. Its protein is CASSYTSGGLSEQYF.

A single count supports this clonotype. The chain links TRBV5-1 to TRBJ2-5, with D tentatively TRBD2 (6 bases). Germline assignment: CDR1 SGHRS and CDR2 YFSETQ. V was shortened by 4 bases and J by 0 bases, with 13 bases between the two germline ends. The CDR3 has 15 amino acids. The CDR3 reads CASSPFGGNQETQYF. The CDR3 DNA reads TGCGCCAGCAGCCCCTTTGGGGGGAACCAAGAGACCCAGTACTTC.

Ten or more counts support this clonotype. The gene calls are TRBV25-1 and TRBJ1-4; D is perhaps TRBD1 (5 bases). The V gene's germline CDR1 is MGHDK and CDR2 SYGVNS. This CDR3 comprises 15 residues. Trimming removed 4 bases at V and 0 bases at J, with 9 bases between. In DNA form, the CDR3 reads TGTGCCAGCAGTGGGGACGGTGCAACTAATGAAAAACTGTTTTTT. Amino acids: CASSGDGATNEKLFF.

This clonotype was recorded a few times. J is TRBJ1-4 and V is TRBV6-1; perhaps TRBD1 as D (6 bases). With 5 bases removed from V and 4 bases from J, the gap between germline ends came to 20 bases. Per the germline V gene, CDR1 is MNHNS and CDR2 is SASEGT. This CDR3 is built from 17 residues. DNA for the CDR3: TGTGCCAGCAGTAAATCTACCGGGACACCGATTAATGAAAAACTGTTTTTT. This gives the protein CASSKSTGTPINEKLFF.

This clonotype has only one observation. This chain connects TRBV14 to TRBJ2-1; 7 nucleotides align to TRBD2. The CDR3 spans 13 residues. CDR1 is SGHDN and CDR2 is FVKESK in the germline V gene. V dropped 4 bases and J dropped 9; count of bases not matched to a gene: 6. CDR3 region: CASSRDTGGEQFF. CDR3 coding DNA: TGTGCCAGCAGCCGAGATACGGGGGGTGAGCAGTTCTTC.

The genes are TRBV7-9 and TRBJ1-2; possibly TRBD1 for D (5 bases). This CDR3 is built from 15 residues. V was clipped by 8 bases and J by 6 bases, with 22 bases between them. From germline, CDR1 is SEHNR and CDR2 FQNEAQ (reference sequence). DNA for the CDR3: TGTGCCAGCTTTTTCGCCGGGGGTTTCGGTCATGGCTACACCTTC. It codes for CASFFAGGFGHGYTF.

CDR3 region: CASSLLETGGRKGTDTQYF. In DNA, the CDR3 is TGTGCCAGCAGCTTATTGGAGACAGGGGGCAGGAAGGGCACAGATACGCAGTATTTT. The chain uses TRBV7-7 and TRBJ2-3; 10 positions match TRBD1. This CDR3 has 19 residues. From germline, CDR1 is SSHAT and CDR2 FNYEAQ (reference sequence). J gave up 1 base and V 2 bases, and 12 bases lay outside the gene matches.

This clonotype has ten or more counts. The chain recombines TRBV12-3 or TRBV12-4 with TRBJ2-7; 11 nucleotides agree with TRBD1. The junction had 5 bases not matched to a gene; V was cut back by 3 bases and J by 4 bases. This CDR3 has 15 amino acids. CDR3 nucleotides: TGTGCCAGCAGTTTGATTGGGACAGGGGGGTACGAGCAGTACTTC. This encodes CASSLIGTGGYEQYF.

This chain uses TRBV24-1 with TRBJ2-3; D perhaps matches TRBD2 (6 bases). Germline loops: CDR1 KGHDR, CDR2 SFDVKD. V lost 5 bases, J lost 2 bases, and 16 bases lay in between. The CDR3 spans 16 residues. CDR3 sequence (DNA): TGTGCCACCAGTGGGAGGCGGGACCTTGCCACAGATACGCAGTATTTT. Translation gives CATSGRRDLATDTQYF.

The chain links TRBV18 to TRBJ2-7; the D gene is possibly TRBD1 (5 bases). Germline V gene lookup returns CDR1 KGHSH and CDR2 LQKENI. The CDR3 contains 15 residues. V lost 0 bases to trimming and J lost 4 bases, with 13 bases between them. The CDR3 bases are TGTGCCAGCTCACCACCCGAAAGGGGCGCGTACGAGCAGTACTTC. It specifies CASSPPERGAYEQYF.

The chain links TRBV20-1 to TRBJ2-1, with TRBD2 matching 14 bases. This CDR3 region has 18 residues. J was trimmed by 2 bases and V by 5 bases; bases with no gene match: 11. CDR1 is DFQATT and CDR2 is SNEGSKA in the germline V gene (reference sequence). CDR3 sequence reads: CSARPGLAGERPYNEQFF. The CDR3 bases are TGCAGTGCTCGACCGGGACTAGCGGGGGAACGACCCTACAATGAGCAGTTCTTC.

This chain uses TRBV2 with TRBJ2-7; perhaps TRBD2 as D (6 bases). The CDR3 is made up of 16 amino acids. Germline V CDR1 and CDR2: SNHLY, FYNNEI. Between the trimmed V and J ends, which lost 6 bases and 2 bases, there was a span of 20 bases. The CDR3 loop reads CASREGPEQITYEQYF. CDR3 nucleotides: TGTGCCAGCAGGGAGGGCCCGGAACAGATTACCTACGAGCAGTACTTC. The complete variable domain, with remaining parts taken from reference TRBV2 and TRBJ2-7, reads EPEVTQTPSHQVTQMGQEVILRCVPISNHLYFYWYRQILGQKVEFLVSFYNNEISEKSEIFDDQFSVERPDGSNFTLKIRSTKLEDSAMYFCASREGPEQITYEQYFGPGTRLTVT.

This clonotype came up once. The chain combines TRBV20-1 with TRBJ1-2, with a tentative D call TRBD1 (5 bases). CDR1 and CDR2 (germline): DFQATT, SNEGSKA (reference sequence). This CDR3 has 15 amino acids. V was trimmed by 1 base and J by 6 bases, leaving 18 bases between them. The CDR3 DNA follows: TGCAGTGCTAGAGCTCTCACCCGGGGGGAGGATGGCTACACCTTC. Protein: CSARALTRGEDGYTF.

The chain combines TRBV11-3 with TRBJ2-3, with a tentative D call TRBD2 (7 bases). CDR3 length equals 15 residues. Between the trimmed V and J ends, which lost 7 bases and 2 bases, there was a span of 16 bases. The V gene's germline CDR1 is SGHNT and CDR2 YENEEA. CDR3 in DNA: TGTGCCAGCAAGGAGGGCGGGGGCACCACAGATACGCAGTATTTT. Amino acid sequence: CASKEGGGTTDTQYF.

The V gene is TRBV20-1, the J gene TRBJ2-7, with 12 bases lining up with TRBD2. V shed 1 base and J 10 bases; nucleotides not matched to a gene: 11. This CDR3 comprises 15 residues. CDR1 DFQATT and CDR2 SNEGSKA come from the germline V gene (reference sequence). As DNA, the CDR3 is TGCAGTGCTAGAGTGGACTGGACTAGCGGGGAACGACAGTACTTC. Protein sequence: CSARVDWTSGERQYF.

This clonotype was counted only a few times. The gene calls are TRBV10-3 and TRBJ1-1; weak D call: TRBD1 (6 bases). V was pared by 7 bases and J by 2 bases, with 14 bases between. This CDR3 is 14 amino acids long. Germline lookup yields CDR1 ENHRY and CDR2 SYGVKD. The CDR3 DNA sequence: TGTGCCATCACCGACACAGGGCCAAACACTGAAGCTTTCTTT. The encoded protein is CAITDTGPNTEAFF.

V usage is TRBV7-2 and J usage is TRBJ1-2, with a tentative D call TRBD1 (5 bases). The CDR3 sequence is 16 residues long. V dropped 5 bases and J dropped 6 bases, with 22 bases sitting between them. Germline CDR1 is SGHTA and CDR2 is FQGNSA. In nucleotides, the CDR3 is TGTGCCAGCAGCCCAAACAGGCCAAGACTAAATGATGGCTACACCTTC. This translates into CASSPNRPRLNDGYTF.

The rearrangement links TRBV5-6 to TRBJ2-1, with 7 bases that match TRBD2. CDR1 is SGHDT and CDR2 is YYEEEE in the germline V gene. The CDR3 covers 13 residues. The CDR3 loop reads CARKKRGHNEQFF. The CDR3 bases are TGTGCAAGAAAAAAGCGGGGACACAATGAGCAGTTCTTC.

CDR3 nucleotides: TGTGCCAGCACCCAACAAAGAAGGGGGTACTCCTACGAGCAGTACTTC. As protein: CASTQQRRGYSYEQYF. The chain links TRBV6-1 to TRBJ2-7; possible D gene TRBD1, 6 bases. CDR1 and CDR2 from the germline V gene are MNHNS and SASEGT. Trimming took 7 bases from V and 0 from J, leaving 19 bases between them. The CDR3 has 16 residues.

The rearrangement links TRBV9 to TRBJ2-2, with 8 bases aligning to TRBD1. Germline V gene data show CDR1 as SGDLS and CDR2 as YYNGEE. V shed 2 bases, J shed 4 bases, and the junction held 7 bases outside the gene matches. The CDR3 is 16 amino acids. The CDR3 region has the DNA TGTGCCAGCAGCGTGTCGGGACAGGAGATCACCGGGGAGCTGTTTTTT. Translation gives CASSVSGQEITGELFF.

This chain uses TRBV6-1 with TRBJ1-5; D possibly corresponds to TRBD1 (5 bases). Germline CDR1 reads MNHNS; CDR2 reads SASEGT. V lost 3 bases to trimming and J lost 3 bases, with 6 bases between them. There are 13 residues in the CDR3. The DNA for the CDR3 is TGTGCCAGCAGTGACAGGGTCAATCAGCCCCAGCATTTT. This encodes CASSDRVNQPQHF.